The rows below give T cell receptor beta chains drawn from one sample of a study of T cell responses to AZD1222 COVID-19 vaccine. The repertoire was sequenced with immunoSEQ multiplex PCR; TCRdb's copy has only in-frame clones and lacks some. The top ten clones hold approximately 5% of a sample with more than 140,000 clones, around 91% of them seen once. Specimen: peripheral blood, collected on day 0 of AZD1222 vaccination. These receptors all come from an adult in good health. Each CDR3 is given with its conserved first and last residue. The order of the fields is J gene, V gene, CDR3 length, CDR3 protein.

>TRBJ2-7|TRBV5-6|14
CASSFQGASYEQYF
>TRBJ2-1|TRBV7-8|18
CASSSVPGQGSASDEQFF
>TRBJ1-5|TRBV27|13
CASSLQWGQPQHF
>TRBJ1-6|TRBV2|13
CASLIENNSPLHF
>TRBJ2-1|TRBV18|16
CASSPDRTSVLLGQFF
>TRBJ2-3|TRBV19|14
CASSIAGFGDTQYF
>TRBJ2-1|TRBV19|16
CASSSFTGWESDEQFF
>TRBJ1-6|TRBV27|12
CASRVGGSPLHF
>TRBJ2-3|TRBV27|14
CASSSSSRVNTQYF
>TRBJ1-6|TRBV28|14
CASSFEDSNSPLHF
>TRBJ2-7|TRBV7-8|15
CASSPSRIPSYEQYF
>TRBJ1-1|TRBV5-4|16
CASSLAGTGGNTEAFF
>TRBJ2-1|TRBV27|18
CASSSLKYPSGSRNEQFF
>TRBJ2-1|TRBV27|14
CASSLSGTGNEQFF
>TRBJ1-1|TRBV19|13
CASSPFPATEAFF
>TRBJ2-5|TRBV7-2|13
CASSFTPEETQYF
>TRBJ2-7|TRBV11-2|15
CASSLGGGSSYEQYF
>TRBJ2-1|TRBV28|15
CASSFNGRTYNEQFF
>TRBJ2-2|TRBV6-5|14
CASRGQGDGGELFF
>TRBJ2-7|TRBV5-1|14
CASSLFGRGYEQYF
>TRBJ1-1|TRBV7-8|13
CASSTTGVTEAFF
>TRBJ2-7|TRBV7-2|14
CASTSPGRVYEQYF
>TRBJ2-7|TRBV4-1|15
CASSQAGTFSYEQYF
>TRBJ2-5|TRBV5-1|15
CASSLGGTPQRTQYF
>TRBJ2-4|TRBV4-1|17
CASSQAPSGAAKNIQYF
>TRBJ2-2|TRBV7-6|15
CASRETGLASGELFF
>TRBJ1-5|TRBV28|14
CASSLYRNNQPQHF
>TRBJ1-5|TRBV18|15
CASSTGTPRNQPQHF
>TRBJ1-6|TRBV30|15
CAWSVRRTGDSPLHF
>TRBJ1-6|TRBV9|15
CASSEIPGGRSPLHF
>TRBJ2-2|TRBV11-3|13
CLGRGRRAGELFF
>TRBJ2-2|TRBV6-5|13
CASRLVDPGELFF
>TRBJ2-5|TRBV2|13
CASSRNDQETQYF
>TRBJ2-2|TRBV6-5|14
CASSTGRGTGELFF
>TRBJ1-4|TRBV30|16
CAWGFDPFAANEKLFF
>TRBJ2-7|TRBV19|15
CASSIRTGDSYEQYF
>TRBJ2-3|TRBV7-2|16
CASSLGTSGITDTQYF
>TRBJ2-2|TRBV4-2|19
CASSQAPAGGPSYTGELFF
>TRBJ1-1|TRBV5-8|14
CASSEGQGLTEAFF
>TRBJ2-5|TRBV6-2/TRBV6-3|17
CASSYSSSGSWQETQYF
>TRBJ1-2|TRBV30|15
CAWRSRDTIYYGYTF
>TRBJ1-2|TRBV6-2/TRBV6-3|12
CASSPSNYGYTF
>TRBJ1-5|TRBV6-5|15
CASSYDSGGDQPQHF